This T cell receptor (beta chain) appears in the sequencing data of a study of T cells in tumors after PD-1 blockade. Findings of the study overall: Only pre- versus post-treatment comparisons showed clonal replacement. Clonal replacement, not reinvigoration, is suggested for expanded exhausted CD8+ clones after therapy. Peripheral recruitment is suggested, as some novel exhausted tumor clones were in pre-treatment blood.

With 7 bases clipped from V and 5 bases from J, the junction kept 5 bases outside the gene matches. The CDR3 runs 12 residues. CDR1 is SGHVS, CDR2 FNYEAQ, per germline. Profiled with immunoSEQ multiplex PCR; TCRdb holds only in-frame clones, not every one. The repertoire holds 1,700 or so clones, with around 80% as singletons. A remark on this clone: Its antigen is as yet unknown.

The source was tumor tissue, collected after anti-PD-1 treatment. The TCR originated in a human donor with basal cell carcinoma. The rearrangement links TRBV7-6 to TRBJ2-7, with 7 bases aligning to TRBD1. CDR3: CASTTGSHEQYF. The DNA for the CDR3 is TGTGCCAGCACGACAGGGTCCCACGAGCAGTACTTC.